This TCR beta chain was documented in a study of T cell clonality in common variable immunodeficiency (dated by TCRdb to 2014 to 2015). Both CVID patients and healthy controls were predominantly of Caucasian heritage. Heparinized peripheral whole blood samples of about 4.5 to 9 ml were obtained from each donor. Genomic DNA from adults with common variable immune deficiency (CVID) and from healthy adult controls was used to sequence TCRbeta CDR3 repertoires. There were about 22 healthy adult volunteers in the control group (around twelve female and 10 male), ranging in age from about 20 to 75 years, with a mean age of about 32. Diluted blood was density-centrifuged over Hypaque 1077 or Ficoll-Paque to isolate peripheral blood mononuclear cells. Genomic DNA was obtained from unsorted mononuclear cells through either Qiagen column purification or a centrifugation-based method. The table lists this clone with many counts. The specificity of this receptor is unknown. The CDR3 goes on 3 residues after the read ends, and that part is filled in from the germline J gene.

For sequencing, equivalent amounts of genomic DNA were input from CVID and control samples. For every sample, a 60 bp segment covering the rearranged TCRbeta CDR3 region was amplified and then sequenced. The immunoSEQ assay, a bias-corrected multiplex PCR with high-throughput sequencing, was employed for TCRbeta amplification. The study's processing was this. Each unique nucleotide sequence was treated as a clone and annotated with V, D and J genes, copy number and frequency. Sequences were labeled productive if in frame, and non-productive if out of frame or containing stop codons. As previously described, Shannon's entropy was used to calculate clonality. The predicted amino acid sequences of productive clones were used to derive mean CDR3 Kyte-Doolittle hydropathy. The R hclust function was used to hierarchically cluster scaled V gene usage with Manhattan distance and complete linkage. To assess clone sharing by CDR3 amino acid sequence, 12 repertoires per group were resampled over 100 rounds. The repertoires were searched for approximately 72 published EBV-specific TCRbeta sequences and fewer than 250 published CMV-specific TCRbeta sequences. After two CVID samples that produced fewer than 10,000 sequences were dropped from the analysis, some 40 CVID repertoires remained. The immuneACCESS repertoire file appears here via TCRdb, limited to in-frame rearrangements. These files lack a portion of the clones; in checked studies, under half of the deficit traces to unresolved V genes, and the cause of the others is not known. That table is the source of V, J and clone size, and D and trimming were worked out from the DNA. The table for this sample lists 50,000 to 65,000 clones, none of them counted only once. The ten largest clones represent 0.7% to 0.95% of the sample.

Trimming accounts for 2 bases at V and 3 bases at J, while the number of junction bases matched to no gene is 8. The germline V gene yields MNHNS for CDR1 and SASEGT for CDR2. The CDR3 sequence holds 16 residues, the cysteine and phenylalanine included. Sequencing covers 39 bases of the CDR3, shown here with the frame starting at base 1. Broader findings and caveats from the paper: Even though DNA input was the same, control samples had an average of about 80,000 unique sequences each, compared with approximately 30,000 in CVID samples. Compared with healthy controls, CVID subjects showed increased TCRbeta clonality (t-test p = 0.018), a feature most characteristic of about a third of subjects. CVID TCRbeta sequences reportedly showed fewer deletions and N-nucleotide insertions and lacked highly modified clones with 13 or more V deletions. The authors noted that sequencing repertoires of T cell subpopulations would be needed to clarify what caused the increased clonality in CVID. Patient heterogeneity within the CVID cohort put limits on correlating repertoire features with clinical complications. Healthy controls shared more TCRbeta clones with each other than CVID subjects shared among themselves (p < 0.0001).

The rearrangement joined TRBV6-1 to TRBJ2-7; the junction holds 9 bases that match TRBD1. The receptor was derived from a person aged 18-70 years in good health. The sequencing sample was made of peripheral blood mononuclear cells. This receptor has the CDR3 CASSEPGTGLYYEQYF. CDR3 DNA, as far as it was read: TGTGCCAGCAGTGAACCCGGGACAGGGCTTTACTACGAG.